This is a list of T cell receptor beta chains from one sample in a study of CD8 T cells in ankylosing spondylitis. MiXCR, applied by TCRdb to the 5' RACE reads, yields one record per CDR3 protein. This table has 300,000 to 400,000 distinct CDR3 sequences, around 22% appearing once. Material for sequencing was blood, either unsorted or a sorted T cell fraction (not recorded which). The receptors were sampled from a male donor with ankylosing spondylitis. CDR3s include the opening cysteine and the closing phenylalanine or tryptophan. The D gene is left open where the match is weak. The listing skips clone size in some rows; elsewhere it reads once, few, many or a size class.

many	TRBV12-3/TRBV12-4	15	TRBJ1-2	TRBD1	CASSRPEGARDGYTF	TGTGCCAGCAGCCGCCCAGAGGGGGCGCGAGATGGCTACACCTTC
few	TRBV29-1	14	TRBJ1-3	TRBD1	CSVTTGGIFNTIYF	TGCAGCGTGACGACAGGGGGCATTTTTAACACCATATATTTT
many	TRBV30	13	TRBJ2-1	TRBD2	CAFQREGRNEQFF	TGTGCCTTTCAGCGGGAGGGCCGCAATGAGCAGTTCTTC
many	TRBV5-1	15	TRBJ2-5	.	CASSYIRAGGETQYF	TGCGCCAGCAGCTATATCAGGGCCGGAGGGGAGACCCAGTACTTC
once	TRBV11-2	12	TRBJ2-2	.	CASFKGTGELFF	TGTGCCAGCTTTAAGGGAACCGGGGAGCTGTTTTTT
few	TRBV29-1	14	TRBJ2-3	.	CSVGGGKGADTQYF	TGCAGCGTTGGTGGGGGGAAAGGCGCAGATACGCAGTATTTT
few	TRBV2	14	TRBJ1-1	.	CASSAGAANTEAFF	TGTGCCAGCAGCGCAGGGGCCGCTAACACTGAAGCTTTCTTT
.	TRBV29-1	13	TRBJ2-2	TRBD2	CSVGATSGGELFF	TGCAGCGTTGGAGCGACTAGCGGCGGGGAGCTGTTTTTT
many	TRBV28	14	TRBJ1-1	.	CASSLSTMNTEAFF	TGTGCCAGCAGTTTATCTACTATGAACACTGAAGCTTTCTTT
few	TRBV29-1	12	TRBJ1-1	.	CSVVGFSTEAFF	TGCAGCGTCGTGGGTTTCAGCACTGAAGCTTTCTTT
few	TRBV6-1	16	TRBJ2-5	.	CASSPLRIGNSETQYF	TGTGCCAGCAGCCCACTCCGAATAGGGAATTCAGAGACCCAGTACTTC
few	TRBV29-1	13	TRBJ1-1	TRBD1	CSVSTTGDTEAFF	TGCAGCGTTTCCACGACAGGGGACACTGAAGCTTTCTTT